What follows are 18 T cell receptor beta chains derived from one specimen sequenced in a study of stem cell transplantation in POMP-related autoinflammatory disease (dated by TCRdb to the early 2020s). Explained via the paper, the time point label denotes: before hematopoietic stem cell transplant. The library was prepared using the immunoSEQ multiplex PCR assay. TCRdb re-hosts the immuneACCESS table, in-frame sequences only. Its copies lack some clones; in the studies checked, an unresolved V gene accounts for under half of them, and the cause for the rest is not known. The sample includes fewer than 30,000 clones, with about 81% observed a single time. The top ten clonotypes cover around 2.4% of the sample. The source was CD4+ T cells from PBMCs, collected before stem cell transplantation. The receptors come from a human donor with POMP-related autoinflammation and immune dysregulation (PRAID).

The CDR3 sequence: CASSLGGPGQSPLHF. The CDR3 bases are TGTGCCAGCAGCTTAGGTGGGCCGGGACAATCACCCCTCCACTTT. V gene TRBV7-3 combines with J gene TRBJ1-6; a possible D gene is TRBD1 (6 bases). The CDR3 is made up of 15 amino acids. CDR1 is SGHTA and CDR2 is FQGTGA in the germline V gene. V lost 2 bases and J lost 10, with 15 bases in between.

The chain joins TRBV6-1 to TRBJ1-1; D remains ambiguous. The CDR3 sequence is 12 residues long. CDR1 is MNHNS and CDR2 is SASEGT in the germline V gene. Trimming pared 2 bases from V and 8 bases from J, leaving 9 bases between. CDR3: CASSENAPEAFF. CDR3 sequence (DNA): TGTGCCAGCAGTGAAAACGCCCCAGAAGCTTTCTTT.

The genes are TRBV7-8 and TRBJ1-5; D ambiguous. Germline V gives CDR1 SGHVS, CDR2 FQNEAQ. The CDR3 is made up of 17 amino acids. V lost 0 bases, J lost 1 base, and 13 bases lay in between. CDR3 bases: TGTGCCAGCAGCTTAGCCCGGTTAAGGAACAGCAATCAGCCCCAGCATTTT. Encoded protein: CASSLARLRNSNQPQHF.

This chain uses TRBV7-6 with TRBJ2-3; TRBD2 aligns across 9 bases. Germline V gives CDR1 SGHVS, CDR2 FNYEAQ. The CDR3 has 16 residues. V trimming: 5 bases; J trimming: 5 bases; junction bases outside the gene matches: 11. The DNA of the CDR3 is TGTGCCAGCAGCATTTTAGCGGGGGCCACGGGAGATACGCAGTATTTT. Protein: CASSILAGATGDTQYF.

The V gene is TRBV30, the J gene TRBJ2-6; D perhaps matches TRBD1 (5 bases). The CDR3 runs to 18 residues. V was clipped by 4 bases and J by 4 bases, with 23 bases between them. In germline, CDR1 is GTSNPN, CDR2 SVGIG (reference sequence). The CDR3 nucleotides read TGTGCCTGGACGATCCAGGGTGGACCTTCGTCCGGGGCCAACGTCCTGACTTTC. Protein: CAWTIQGGPSSGANVLTF.

The DNA of the CDR3 is TGTGCCAGCGCGATGAGCGGATATTACAATGAGCAGTTCTTC. Amino acid sequence: CASAMSGYYNEQFF. This chain joins TRBV9 and TRBJ2-1, with TRBD2 as a possible D gene (5 bases). V was shortened by 7 bases and J by 4 bases, with 15 bases between the two germline ends. Germline CDR1 and CDR2: SGDLS and YYNGEE. The CDR3 loop spans 14 amino acids.

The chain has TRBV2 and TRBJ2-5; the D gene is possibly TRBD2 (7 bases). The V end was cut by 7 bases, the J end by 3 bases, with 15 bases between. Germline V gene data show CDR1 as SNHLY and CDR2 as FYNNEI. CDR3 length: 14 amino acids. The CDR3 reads CASKGGAREETQYF. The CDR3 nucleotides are TGTGCCAGCAAGGGGGGGGCCAGGGAAGAGACCCAGTACTTC.

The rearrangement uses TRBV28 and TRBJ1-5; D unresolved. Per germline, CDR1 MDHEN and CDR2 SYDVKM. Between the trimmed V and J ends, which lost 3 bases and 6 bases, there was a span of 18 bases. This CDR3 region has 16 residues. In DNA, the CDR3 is TGTGCCAGCAGTTTGATACCTGACGGACCGGGTCAGCCCCAGCATTTT. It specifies CASSLIPDGPGQPQHF.

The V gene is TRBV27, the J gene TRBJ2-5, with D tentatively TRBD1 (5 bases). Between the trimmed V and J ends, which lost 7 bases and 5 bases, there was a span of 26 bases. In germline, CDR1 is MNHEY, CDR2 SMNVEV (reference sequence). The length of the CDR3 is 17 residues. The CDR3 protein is CASNQPPLNRYNETQYF. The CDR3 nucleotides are TGTGCCAGCAACCAGCCACCCCTCAACAGGTACAACGAGACCCAGTACTTC.

CDR3 loop: CASSYIERSQYF. The CDR3 DNA reads TGTGCCAGCAGTTACATAGAAAGGTCCCAGTACTTC. The rearrangement links TRBV6-6 to TRBJ2-5; no reliable D call. The CDR3 contains 12 residues. CDR1 MNHNY and CDR2 SVGAGI come from the germline V gene (reference sequence). The V and J ends lost 2 bases and 9 bases respectively, with 10 bases between them.

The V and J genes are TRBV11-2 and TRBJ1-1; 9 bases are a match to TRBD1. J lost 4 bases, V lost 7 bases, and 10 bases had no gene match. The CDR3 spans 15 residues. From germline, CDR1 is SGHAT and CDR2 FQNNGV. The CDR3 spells CASTRRDRVGTEAFF. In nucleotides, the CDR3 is TGTGCCAGCACCCGTCGGGACAGGGTGGGCACTGAAGCTTTCTTT.

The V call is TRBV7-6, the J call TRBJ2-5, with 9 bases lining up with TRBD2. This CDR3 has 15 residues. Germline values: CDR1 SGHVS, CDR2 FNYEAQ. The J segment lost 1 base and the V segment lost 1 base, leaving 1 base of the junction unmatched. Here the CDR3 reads CASSLGLAVQETQYF. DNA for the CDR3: TGTGCCAGCAGCTTAGGACTAGCGGTCCAAGAGACCCAGTACTTC.

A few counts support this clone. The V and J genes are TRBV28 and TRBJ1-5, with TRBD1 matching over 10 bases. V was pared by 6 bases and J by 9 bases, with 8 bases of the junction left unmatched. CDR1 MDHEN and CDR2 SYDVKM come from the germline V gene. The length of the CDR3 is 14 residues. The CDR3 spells CASSPGQGKRPQHF. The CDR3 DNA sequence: TGTGCCAGCAGCCCGGGACAGGGGAAAAGGCCCCAGCATTTT. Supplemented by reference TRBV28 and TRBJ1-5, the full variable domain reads DVKVTQSSRYLVKRTGEKVFLECVQDMDHENMFWYRQDPGLGLRLIYFSYDVKMKEKGDIPEGYSVSREKKERFSLILESASTNQTSMYLCASSPGQGKRPQHFGDGTRLSIL.

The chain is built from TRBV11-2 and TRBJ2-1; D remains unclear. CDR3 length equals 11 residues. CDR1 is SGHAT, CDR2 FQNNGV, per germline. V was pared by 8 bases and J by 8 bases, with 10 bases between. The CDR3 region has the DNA TGTGCCAGCGCCCGTTGGGATGAGCAGTTCTTC. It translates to CASARWDEQFF.

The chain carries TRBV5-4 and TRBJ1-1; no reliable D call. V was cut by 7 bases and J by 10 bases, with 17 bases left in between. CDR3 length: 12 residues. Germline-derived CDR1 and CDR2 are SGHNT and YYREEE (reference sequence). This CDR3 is CASAVDRTGAFF. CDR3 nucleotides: TGTGCCAGCGCCGTTGATAGGACGGGAGCTTTCTTT.

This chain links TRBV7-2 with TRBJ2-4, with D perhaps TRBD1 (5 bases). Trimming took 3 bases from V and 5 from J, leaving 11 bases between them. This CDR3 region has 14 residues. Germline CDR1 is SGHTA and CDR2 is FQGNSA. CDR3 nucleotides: TGTGCCAGCAGCTTGGGGCGGCCGCAAAACATTCAGTACTTC. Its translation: CASSLGRPQNIQYF.

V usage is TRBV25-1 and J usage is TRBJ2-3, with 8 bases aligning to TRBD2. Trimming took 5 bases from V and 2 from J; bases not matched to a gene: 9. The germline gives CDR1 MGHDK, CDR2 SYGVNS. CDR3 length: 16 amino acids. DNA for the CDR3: TGTGCCAGCAGTCCTTGGGGCGGGGGGTCCACAGATACGCAGTATTTT. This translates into CASSPWGGGSTDTQYF.

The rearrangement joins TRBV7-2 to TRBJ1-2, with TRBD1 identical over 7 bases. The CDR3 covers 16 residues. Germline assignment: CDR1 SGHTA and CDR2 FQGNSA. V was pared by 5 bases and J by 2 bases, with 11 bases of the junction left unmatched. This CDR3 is CASSRRWDRLNYGYTF. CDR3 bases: TGTGCCAGCAGCCGTCGATGGGACAGACTCAACTATGGCTACACCTTC.